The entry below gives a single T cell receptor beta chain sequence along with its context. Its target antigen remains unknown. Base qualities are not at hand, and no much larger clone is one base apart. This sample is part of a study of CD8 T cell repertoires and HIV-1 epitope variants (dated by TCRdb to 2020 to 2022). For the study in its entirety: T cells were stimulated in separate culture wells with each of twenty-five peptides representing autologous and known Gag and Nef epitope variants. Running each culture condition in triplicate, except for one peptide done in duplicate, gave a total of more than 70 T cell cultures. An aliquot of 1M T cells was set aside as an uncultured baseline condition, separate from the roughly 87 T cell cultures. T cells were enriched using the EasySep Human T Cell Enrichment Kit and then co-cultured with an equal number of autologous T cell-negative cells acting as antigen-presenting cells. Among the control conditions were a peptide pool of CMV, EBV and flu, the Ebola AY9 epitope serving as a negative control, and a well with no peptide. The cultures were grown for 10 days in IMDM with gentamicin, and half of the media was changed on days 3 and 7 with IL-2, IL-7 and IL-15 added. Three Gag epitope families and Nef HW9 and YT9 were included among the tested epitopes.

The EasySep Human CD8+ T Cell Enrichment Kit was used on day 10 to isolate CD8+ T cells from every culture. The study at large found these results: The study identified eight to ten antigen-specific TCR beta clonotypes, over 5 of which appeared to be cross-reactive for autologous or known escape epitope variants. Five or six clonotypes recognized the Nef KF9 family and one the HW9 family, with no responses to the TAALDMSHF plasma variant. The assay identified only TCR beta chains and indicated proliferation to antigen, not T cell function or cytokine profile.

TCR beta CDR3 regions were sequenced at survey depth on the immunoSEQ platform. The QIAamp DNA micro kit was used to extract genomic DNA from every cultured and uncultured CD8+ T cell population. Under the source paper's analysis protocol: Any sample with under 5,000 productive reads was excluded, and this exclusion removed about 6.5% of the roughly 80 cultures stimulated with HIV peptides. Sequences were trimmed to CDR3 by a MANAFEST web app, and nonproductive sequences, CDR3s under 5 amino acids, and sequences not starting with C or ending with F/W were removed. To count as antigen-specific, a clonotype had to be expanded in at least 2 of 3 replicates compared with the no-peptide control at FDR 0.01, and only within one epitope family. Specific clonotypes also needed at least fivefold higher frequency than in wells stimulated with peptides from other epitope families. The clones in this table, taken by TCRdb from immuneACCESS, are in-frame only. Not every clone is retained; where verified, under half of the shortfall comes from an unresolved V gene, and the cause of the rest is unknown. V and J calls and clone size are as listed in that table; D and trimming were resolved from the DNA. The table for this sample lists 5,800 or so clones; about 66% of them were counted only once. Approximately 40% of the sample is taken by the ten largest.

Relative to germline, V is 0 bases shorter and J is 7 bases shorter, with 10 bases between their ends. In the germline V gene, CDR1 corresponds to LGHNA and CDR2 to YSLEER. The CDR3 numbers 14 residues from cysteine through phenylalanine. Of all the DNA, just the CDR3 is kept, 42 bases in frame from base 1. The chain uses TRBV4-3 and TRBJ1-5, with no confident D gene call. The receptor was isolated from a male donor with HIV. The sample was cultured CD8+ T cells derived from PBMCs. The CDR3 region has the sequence CASSQEVGLQPQHF. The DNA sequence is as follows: TGCGCCAGCAGCCAAGAGGTAGGTCTGCAGCCCCAGCATTTT.